The 26 T cell receptor beta chains given below trace back to one sample, sequenced in a study of somatic mutations in cytotoxic T cells in rheumatoid arthritis. Sequencing used immunoSEQ multiplex PCR; TCRdb keeps in-frame clones, though not all of them. Of some 14,000 clones in the sample, 60% to 75% were seen once. The sequenced sample consisted of CD8+ T cells sorted from blood. The origin of the receptors is an adult with rheumatoid arthritis.

CDR3 in amino acids: CASSSTRQRRGETQYF. CDR3 coding DNA: TGTGCCAGCAGCTCGACGCGACAGCGCCGGGGGGAGACCCAGTACTTC. V usage is TRBV7-2 and J usage is TRBJ2-5, with a weak D call TRBD2 (6 bases). CDR1 and CDR2 from the germline V gene are SGHTA and FQGNSA. V gave up 4 bases and J gave up 5 bases, with 20 bases separating them. This CDR3 comprises 16 residues.

V is TRBV2 and J is TRBJ2-7; 8 nucleotides align to TRBD2. J lost 6 bases, V lost 8 bases, and 12 bases had no gene match. The CDR3 spans 14 residues. Germline lookup yields CDR1 SNHLY and CDR2 FYNNEI. The DNA for the CDR3 is TGTGCCAGCCGCCCCGGGGGGGGAGTTGGCGAGCAGTACTTC. The encoded protein is CASRPGGGVGEQYF.

This clone occurred a few times. The V gene is TRBV4-3, the J gene TRBJ1-1; D remains ambiguous. Germline V gene sequence: CDR1 LGHNA, CDR2 YSLEER. The CDR3 totals 14 residues. Trimming shortened V by 3 bases and J by 3 bases, and 11 bases separated the two germline ends. CDR3 bases: TGCGCCAGCAGCCAGCATTTGAGGGACACTGAAGCTTTCTTT. Translating gives CASSQHLRDTEAFF.

This clone has a handful of counts. J is TRBJ1-1 and V is TRBV7-9; perhaps TRBD1 as D (6 bases). Per the germline V gene, CDR1 is SEHNR and CDR2 is FQNEAQ (reference sequence). The length of the CDR3 is 14 residues. V shed 4 bases and J shed 5 bases, with 14 bases lying between them. CDR3 DNA sequence: TGTGCCAGCAGCTCGGGAGGGGGTTGGACTGAAGCTTTCTTT. This gives the protein CASSSGGGWTEAFF.

CDR3 coding DNA: TGTGCCAGCAGCTTGGTCCCAGTATACGAGCAGTACTTC. Amino acid sequence: CASSLVPVYEQYF. V usage is TRBV5-5 and J usage is TRBJ2-7; D is uncertain. Per germline, CDR1 SGHKS and CDR2 YYEKEE (reference sequence). The ends were cut back, 0 bases at V and 4 bases at J, with 8 bases in the middle. The CDR3 runs to 13 residues.

The V and J genes are TRBV14 and TRBJ2-2, with unresolved D. The germline gives CDR1 SGHDN, CDR2 FVKESK. Trimming pared 4 bases from V and 4 bases from J, leaving 10 bases between. The CDR3 runs 14 residues. In DNA, the CDR3 is TGTGCCAGCAGCCCAGCGTATTTCACCGGGGAGCTGTTTTTT. Translated: CASSPAYFTGELFF.

The chain recombines TRBV6-1 with TRBJ2-7; D is perhaps TRBD1 (6 bases). Deletions cut 4 bases from V and 5 bases from J, with 18 bases between. This CDR3 comprises 15 residues. From germline, CDR1 is MNHNS and CDR2 SASEGT. The CDR3 here is CASSVFRTAIDEQYF. CDR3 bases: TGTGCCAGCAGTGTATTCAGGACAGCTATCGACGAGCAGTACTTC.

The chain couples TRBV5-4 to TRBJ1-2, with TRBD1 identical over 9 bases. CDR1 and CDR2 (germline): SGHNT, YYREEE (reference sequence). The CDR3 runs 15 residues. V lost 0 bases to trimming and J lost 4 bases; unmatched junction nucleotides: 4. The CDR3 nucleotides are TGTGCCAGCAGCTTGGGGGACAGGGTCAGCTATGGCTACACCTTC. Translated: CASSLGDRVSYGYTF.

This chain connects TRBV27 to TRBJ2-7, with D perhaps TRBD1 (6 bases). Germline lookup yields CDR1 MNHEY and CDR2 SMNVEV (reference sequence). V lost 8 bases and J 0 bases, leaving 11 bases between the germline ends. This CDR3 spans 13 amino acids. The CDR3 spells CASGYRDSYEQYF. The CDR3 DNA is TGTGCCAGCGGCTACAGGGACTCCTACGAGCAGTACTTC.

The chain couples TRBV7-9 to TRBJ1-5; D call uncertain. Trimming pared 2 bases from V and 6 bases from J, leaving 5 bases between. Germline CDR1 is SEHNR and CDR2 is FQNEAQ (reference sequence). The CDR3 is 12 amino acids. The CDR3 DNA reads TGTGCCAGCAGCTTACTCGGTCAGCCCCAGCATTTT. It translates to CASSLLGQPQHF.

This sequence joins TRBV4-3 and TRBJ2-3, with 9 bases fitting TRBD1. The CDR3 sequence is 15 residues long. The junction had 6 bases not matched to a gene; V was cut back by 2 bases and J by 6 bases. Looked up from germline, CDR1 is LGHNA and CDR2 is YSLEER. CDR3 DNA: TGCGCCAGCAGCCAACTGGGACAGGGTGGGGATACGCAGTATTTT. Its protein product is CASSQLGQGGDTQYF.

The V gene is TRBV27, the J gene TRBJ2-3; D is unclear. Germline V gives CDR1 MNHEY, CDR2 SMNVEV (reference sequence). V was cut by 0 bases and J by 5 bases, with 9 bases left in between. The CDR3 spans 14 residues. This chain's CDR3 is CASSLSTYGDTQYF. The CDR3 DNA sequence: TGTGCCAGCAGTTTATCCACATATGGAGATACGCAGTATTTT.

The chain employs TRBV4-3 and TRBJ1-1; D not resolved. V was clipped by 1 base and J by 0 bases, with 9 bases between them. This CDR3 is 15 amino acids long. CDR1 is LGHNA, CDR2 YSLEER, per germline. CDR3 coding DNA: TGCGCCAGCAGCCAAGGAACATTTATGAACACTGAAGCTTTCTTT. Protein: CASSQGTFMNTEAFF.

The V call is TRBV5-6, the J call TRBJ2-7, with D maybe TRBD1 (6 bases). V was shortened by 3 bases and J by 7 bases, with 17 bases between the two germline ends. CDR3 length: 14 residues. CDR1 is SGHDT, CDR2 YYEEEE, per germline. For the CDR3, the DNA is TGTGCCAGCAGCTCGGGCAGGGGAAGGATTGAGCAGTACTTC. This gives the protein CASSSGRGRIEQYF. The full variable domain, with the rest looked up from reference TRBV5-6 and TRBJ2-7, is DAGVTQSPTHLIKTRGQQVTLRCSPKSGHDTVSWYQQALGQGPQFIFQYYEEEERQRGNFPDRFSGHQFPNYSSELNVNALLLGDSALYLCASSSGRGRIEQYFGPGTRLTVT.

This chain links TRBV19 with TRBJ2-1; either TRBD1 or TRBD2 may fit D (5 bases each). The germline V gene has CDR1 LNHDA and CDR2 SQIVND (reference sequence). Trimming took off 3 bases at V and 7 bases at J, with 16 bases between the two ends. The CDR3 has 15 amino acids. The CDR3 here is CASSMVVGVGNEQFF. DNA for the CDR3: TGTGCCAGTAGTATGGTTGTGGGGGTGGGTAATGAGCAGTTCTTC. The full variable domain, in which reference TRBV19 and TRBJ2-1 provide the parts outside the CDR3, is DGGITQSPKYLFRKEGQNVTLSCEQNLNHDAMYWYRQDPGQGLRLIYYSQIVNDFQKGDIAEGYSVSREKKESFPLTVTSAQKNPTAFYLCASSMVVGVGNEQFFGPGTRLTVL.

The genes are TRBV27 and TRBJ1-2; D is ambiguous. Trimming pared 6 bases from V and 8 bases from J, leaving 22 bases between. This CDR3 is 15 amino acids long. Germline assignment: CDR1 MNHEY and CDR2 SMNVEV (reference sequence). This chain's CDR3 is CASSQEGWGVEGYTF. The DNA for the CDR3 is TGTGCCAGCAGCCAGGAAGGGTGGGGAGTTGAGGGCTACACCTTC.

The CDR3 spells CASKSGTGELFF. In DNA, the CDR3 is TGTGCCAGTAAATCGGGAACCGGGGAGCTGTTTTTT. The chain links TRBV5-3 to TRBJ2-2; D might be TRBD2 (5 bases). TRBV5-3 is known as an ORF, though its function is uncertain. Deletions cut 8 bases from V and 5 bases from J, with 10 bases between. The CDR3 length is 12 residues.

The chain has TRBV5-6 and TRBJ1-2, with D possibly TRBD1 on 6 matching bases. CDR3 length: 15 amino acids. The ends were cut back, 6 bases at V and 6 bases at J, with 21 bases in the middle. Germline CDR1 reads SGHDT; CDR2 reads YYEEEE. In DNA form, the CDR3 reads TGTGCCAGCATCACGATGGTGGGGGGCGAGGATGGCTACACCTTC. This encodes CASITMVGGEDGYTF.

This clone appeared a few times. V gene TRBV7-9 combines with J gene TRBJ2-7; 9 bases line up with TRBD1. The CDR3 length is 18 residues. Germline CDR1 and CDR2: SEHNR and FQNEAQ (reference sequence). J was trimmed by 3 bases and V by 4 bases; bases with no gene match: 16. Here the CDR3 reads CASSSRDRALIGSYEQYF. The CDR3 DNA reads TGTGCCAGCAGCTCCCGGGACAGGGCCCTAATAGGCAGCTACGAGCAGTACTTC.

The V gene is TRBV7-9, the J gene TRBJ2-3; D uncertain. There are 16 residues in the CDR3. CDR1 is SEHNR and CDR2 is FQNEAQ in the germline V gene (reference sequence). The V and J ends lost 1 base and 0 bases respectively, with 11 bases between them. The DNA of the CDR3 is TGTGCCAGCAGCTTAGAAACCTACTCTAGCACAGATACGCAGTATTTT. This translates into CASSLETYSSTDTQYF.

This clone was observed once. The V call is TRBV9, the J call TRBJ2-5, with D perhaps matching TRBD1 (5 bases). In germline, CDR1 is SGDLS, CDR2 YYNGEE. V lost 0 bases to trimming and J lost 9 bases, with 21 bases between them. This CDR3 has 16 amino acids. The CDR3: CASSVEWGAVLSAQYF. The CDR3 nucleotides read TGTGCCAGCAGCGTAGAATGGGGCGCCGTGTTGTCGGCCCAGTACTTC.

The chain has TRBV27 and TRBJ2-1; D is perhaps TRBD2 (5 bases). This CDR3 contains 14 residues. V dropped 1 base and J dropped 4 bases, with 8 bases sitting between them. Germline V gene lookup returns CDR1 MNHEY and CDR2 SMNVEV (reference sequence). CDR3 DNA: TGTGCCAGCAGTTTATGGGAGCGATACAATGAGCAGTTCTTC. Its translation is CASSLWERYNEQFF.

This clone was detected once. The chain recombines TRBV27 with TRBJ2-1, with D maybe TRBD2 (6 bases). Trimming took off 2 bases at V and 0 bases at J, with 17 bases between the two ends. The germline V gene encodes CDR1 MNHEY and CDR2 SMNVEV (reference sequence). The CDR3 spans 18 residues. The DNA of the CDR3 is TGTGCCAGCAGTTTAATTGGGGCAGCCGGGAGCTCCTACAATGAGCAGTTCTTC. Its protein product is CASSLIGAAGSSYNEQFF.

This rearrangement joins TRBV5-1 to TRBJ2-5; 10 nucleotides agree with TRBD2. The length of the CDR3 is 16 residues. Trimming cost V 4 bases and J 2 bases; bases outside gene matches: 8. CDR1 and CDR2 (germline): SGHRS, YFSETQ. The CDR3 sequence is CASSPRLAGLQETQYF. CDR3 nucleotide sequence: TGCGCCAGCAGCCCTAGACTAGCGGGCCTTCAAGAGACCCAGTACTTC.

This clone was counted a few times. V is TRBV10-1 and J is TRBJ1-2, with D unclear. This CDR3 has 14 residues. Trimming removed 5 bases at V and 4 bases at J, with 14 bases between. Germline CDR1 WNHNN, CDR2 SYGVQD (reference sequence). CDR3 sequence (DNA): TGCGCCAGCAGTCCCACCGGGAACGCCTATGGCTACACCTTC. Translated: CASSPTGNAYGYTF.

The chain joins TRBV11-2 to TRBJ2-3; possibly TRBD1 for D (5 bases). The V gene lost 6 bases and the J gene lost 0 bases, with 13 bases spanning the gap. The CDR3 sequence is 15 residues long. Germline CDR1 and CDR2: SGHAT and FQNNGV. CDR3 nucleotide sequence: TGTGCCAGCAGGGTAGGGGCAGCTAGCACAGATACGCAGTATTTT. Protein: CASRVGAASTDTQYF.